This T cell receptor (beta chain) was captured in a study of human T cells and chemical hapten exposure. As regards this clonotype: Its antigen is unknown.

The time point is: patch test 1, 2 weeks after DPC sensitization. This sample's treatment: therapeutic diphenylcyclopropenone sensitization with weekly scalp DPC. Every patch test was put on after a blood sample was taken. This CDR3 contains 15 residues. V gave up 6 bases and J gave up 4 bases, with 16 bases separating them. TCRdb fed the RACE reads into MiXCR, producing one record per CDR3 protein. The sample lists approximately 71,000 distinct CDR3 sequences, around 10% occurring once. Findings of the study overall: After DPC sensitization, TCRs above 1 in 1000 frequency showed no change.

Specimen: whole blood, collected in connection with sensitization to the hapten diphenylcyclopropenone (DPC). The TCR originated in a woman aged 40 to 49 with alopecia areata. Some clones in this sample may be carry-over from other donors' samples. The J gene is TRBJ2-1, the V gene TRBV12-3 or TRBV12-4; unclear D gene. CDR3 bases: TGTGCCAGCAGCGCACAAGGGTTTTCTTACAATGAGCAGTTCTTC. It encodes CASSAQGFSYNEQFF.